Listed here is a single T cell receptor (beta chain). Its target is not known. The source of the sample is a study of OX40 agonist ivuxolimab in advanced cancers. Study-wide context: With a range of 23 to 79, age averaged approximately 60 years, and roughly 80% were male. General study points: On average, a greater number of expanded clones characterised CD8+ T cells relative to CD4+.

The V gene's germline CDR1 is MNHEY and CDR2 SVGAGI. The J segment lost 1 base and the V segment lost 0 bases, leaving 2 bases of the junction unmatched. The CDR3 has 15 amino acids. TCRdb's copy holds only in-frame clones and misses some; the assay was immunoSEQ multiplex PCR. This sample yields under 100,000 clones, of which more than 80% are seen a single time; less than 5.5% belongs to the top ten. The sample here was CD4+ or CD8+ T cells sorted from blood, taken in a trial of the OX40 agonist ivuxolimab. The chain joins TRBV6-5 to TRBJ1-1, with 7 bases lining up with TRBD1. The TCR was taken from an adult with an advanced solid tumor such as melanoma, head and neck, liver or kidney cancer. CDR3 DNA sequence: TGTGCCAGCAGTTACTCCGGGACAGCGAACACTGAAGCTTTCTTT. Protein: CASSYSGTANTEAFF.